A single sample is the source of the 8 T cell receptor beta chains below, sequenced in a study of response to subunit inactivated influenza vaccine. TCRdb itself ran the RT-PCR reads through MiXCR, one entry per CDR3 protein. The sample holds hundreds of thousands of distinct CDR3 sequences, around 9.9% seen once. Sequencing used PBMCs from blood, obtained 45 days after vaccination. These TCRs come from a man aged 50 or older who received an inactivated influenza vaccine.

V gene TRBV29-1 combines with J gene TRBJ2-3; perhaps TRBD1 as D (6 bases). Germline CDR1 and CDR2: SQVTM and ANQGSEA. With 4 bases removed from V and 6 bases from J, the gap between germline ends came to 8 bases. The CDR3 covers 11 residues. In nucleotides, the CDR3 is TGCAGCGTTGCAGGGGCCGATACGCAGTATTTT. This codes for CSVAGADTQYF.

The rearrangement uses TRBV10-3 and TRBJ2-7; D may be TRBD1 (5 bases). This CDR3 is built from 14 residues. Germline lookup yields CDR1 ENHRY and CDR2 SYGVKD. Trimming pared 10 bases from V and 0 bases from J, leaving 16 bases between. In nucleotides, the CDR3 is TGTGCCACTGGGGCAGTTGAGGTCTCCTACGAGCAGTACTTC. Translating it yields CATGAVEVSYEQYF.

The J gene is TRBJ2-1, the V gene TRBV12-5, with TRBD1 matching over 7 bases. Germline trimming cut 6 bases from V and 8 bases from J; bases unmatched to any gene: 19. CDR3 size: 17 residues. Germline lookup yields CDR1 LGHNT and CDR2 FRNRAP. CDR3 protein: CASGNFRDRLTWDEQFF. The CDR3 DNA follows: TGTGCTAGTGGCAACTTCCGGGACAGATTGACCTGGGATGAGCAGTTCTTC.

This clonotype was picked up a small number of times. This chain links TRBV2 with TRBJ2-1; D might be TRBD2 (5 bases). This CDR3 has 15 amino acids. From germline, CDR1 is SNHLY and CDR2 FYNNEI. The germline V and J ends were trimmed by 7 bases and 0 bases, with 13 bases remaining between them. This CDR3 reads CASNEGGSSYNEQFF. In nucleotides, the CDR3 is TGTGCCAGCAACGAGGGTGGCAGCTCCTACAATGAGCAGTTCTTC.

This clonotype was found many times. The chain joins TRBV7-9 to TRBJ2-3; D is unclear. CDR3 size: 14 residues. The germline CDR1 and CDR2 sequences are SEHNR and FQNEAQ (reference sequence). Trimming removed 7 bases from V and 2 bases from J, with 13 bases in between. In nucleotides, the CDR3 is TGTGCCAGCAACCACGTAGGATACACAGATACGCAGTATTTT. Its translation: CASNHVGYTDTQYF.

The chain uses TRBV25-1 and TRBJ2-1; D possibly corresponds to TRBD2 (5 bases). The CDR3 has 16 residues. V was clipped by 5 bases and J by 8 bases, with 22 bases between them. Germline CDR1 reads MGHDK; CDR2 reads SYGVNS. The CDR3 DNA is TGTGCCAGCAGTCAGGATCGGGGTCGTACACTCGATGAGCAGTTCTTC. This gives the protein CASSQDRGRTLDEQFF.

The chain carries TRBV7-6 and TRBJ1-4, with a possible D match to TRBD1 (5 bases). Germline CDR1 is SGHVS and CDR2 is FNYEAQ. V shed 1 base and J shed 7 bases, with 16 bases lying between them. The CDR3 spans 16 residues. CDR3 in amino acids: CASSLGGQGVGEKLFF. The CDR3 DNA sequence: TGTGCCAGCAGCTTAGGAGGGCAGGGAGTGGGTGAAAAACTGTTTTTT.

This clonotype has just a few counts. The chain is built from TRBV6-5 and TRBJ1-1, with D possibly being TRBD1 (5 bases). V lost 0 bases, J lost 5 bases, and 13 bases lay in between. This CDR3 is built from 15 residues. Germline V gives CDR1 MNHEY, CDR2 SVGAGI. The CDR3 here is CASSYSGGGGTEAFF. DNA for the CDR3: TGTGCCAGCAGTTACTCGGGGGGAGGTGGGACTGAAGCTTTCTTT.